This is a list of T cell receptor beta chains from one sample in a study of technical replicates of blood from a few donors. The repertoire was sequenced with immunoSEQ multiplex PCR; TCRdb's copy has only in-frame clones and lacks some. This sample has under 80,000 clones, with approximately 96% found just once. Sequencing was performed on T cells isolated from PBMCs. Source of these receptors: a human donor in good health. CDR3s include the opening cysteine and the closing phenylalanine or tryptophan. A D gene is named only where the DNA matches it firmly. The size field is filled for only some rows; it gives once, few, many or a size class.

.	TRBV19	TRBD1	TRBJ1-6	CASSMRTGRYNSPLHF	TGTGCCAGTAGTATGCGGACAGGGCGCTATAATTCACCCCTCCACTTT
.	TRBV20-1	.	TRBJ2-5	CSARRQETQYF	TGCAGTGCTAGACGGCAAGAGACCCAGTACTTC
.	TRBV4-1	TRBD1	TRBJ1-1	CASSHGPRRDRGRVTEAFF	TGCGCCAGCAGCCACGGCCCGCGAAGGGACAGGGGGCGGGTCACTGAAGCTTTCTTT
.	TRBV30	.	TRBJ2-2	CAWSVSRTGDTGELFF	TGTGCCTGGAGTGTATCTCGGACTGGAGACACCGGGGAGCTGTTTTTT
.	TRBV9	TRBD2	TRBJ2-5	CASSVVPSGVQETQYF	TGTGCCAGCAGCGTAGTTCCTAGCGGGGTCCAAGAGACCCAGTACTTC
.	TRBV10-1	.	TRBJ2-3	CASSESWRRGLVDTQYF	TGCGCCAGCAGTGAGAGTTGGCGGAGGGGATTAGTAGATACGCAGTATTTT
.	TRBV21-1	.	TRBJ2-7	CASSMERQGFIEQYF	TGTGCCAGCAGCATGGAACGGCAGGGCTTCATCGAGCAGTACTTC
.	TRBV4-1	TRBD1	TRBJ1-4	CASSPGTGEEKLFF	TGCGCCAGCAGCCCCGGGACAGGGGAGGAAAAACTGTTTTTT
.	TRBV5-1	TRBD1	TRBJ2-7	CASRREYGQVSYEQYF	TGCGCCAGCAGGCGTGAGTACGGACAGGTCTCCTACGAGCAGTACTTC
.	TRBV19	.	TRBJ1-2	CATEYYGYTF	TGTGCTACAGAATACTATGGCTACACCTTC
.	TRBV6-1	.	TRBJ2-7	CASSEFGRTTPYEQYF	TGTGCCAGCAGTGAATTTGGGAGAACGACCCCATACGAGCAGTACTTC
.	TRBV14	TRBD2	TRBJ2-2	CASSRLSQHLLAGPNTGELFF	TGTGCCAGCAGCCGCTTGAGTCAGCACCTTCTAGCGGGGCCGAACACCGGGGAGCTGTTTTTT
.	TRBV30	.	TRBJ2-1	CAHCEGVNEQFF	TGTGCCCATTGTGAGGGGGTGAATGAGCAGTTCTTC
.	TRBV5-5	TRBD1	TRBJ1-1	CASSLVGTGGTEAFF	TGTGCCAGCAGCTTGGTTGGGACAGGGGGCACTGAAGCTTTCTTT
.	TRBV28	.	TRBJ2-1	CAITSRARSYNEQFF	TGTGCCATCACCTCGCGGGCTCGATCTTACAATGAGCAGTTCTTC
.	TRBV28	.	TRBJ2-7	CASSLSYFRGRRSYEQYF	TGTGCCAGCAGTTTATCTTATTTTCGGGGGAGGCGGTCCTACGAGCAGTACTTC
once	TRBV5-1	TRBD1	TRBJ1-2	CASSLGTGIHGYTF	TGCGCCAGCAGCTTGGGGACAGGGATACATGGCTACACCTTC
.	TRBV27	.	TRBJ2-2	CASSLSGFGGELFF	TGTGCCAGCAGTTTATCCGGTTTCGGCGGGGAGCTGTTTTTT
once	TRBV4-1	TRBD2	TRBJ2-5	CASSSTSGSQETQYF	TGCGCCAGCAGCTCGACCAGCGGGAGCCAAGAGACCCAGTACTTC
.	TRBV7-2	.	TRBJ1-2	CASSLNPLSGYTF	TGTGCCAGCAGCTTAAATCCGTTGTCGGGCTACACCTTC
.	TRBV4-1	.	TRBJ2-5	CASSLQFRETQYF	TGCGCCAGCAGCCTACAGTTCAGAGAGACCCAGTACTTC
.	TRBV10-2	.	TRBJ2-4	CASSESLFAGRDIQYF	TGCGCCAGCAGTGAGTCGTTGTTTGCGGGACGCGACATTCAGTACTTC
.	TRBV21-1	.	TRBJ2-5	CASSRRGGAWGQYF	TGTGCCAGCAGCAGAAGAGGGGGAGCTTGGGGACAGTACTTC